Following are 24 T cell receptor beta chains from one sample sequenced in a study of T cells in Graves' hyperthyroidism and ophthalmopathy (dated by TCRdb to between 2018 and 2020). The library came from multiplex PCR. For sequencing, an Illumina HiSeq 2000 was employed. Amplification of TCR beta CDR3 regions was carried out from RNA transcripts. A first-round RT-PCR of the TCR CDR3 used the HTBI primer set with the Qiagen OneStep RT-PCR kit. The raw public reads went through TCRdb reprocessing: fastp at Q25, MiXCR clone calling, in-frame beta chains kept. Each entry is one CDR3 protein sequence, shown with its most common DNA and genes. Counted in this sample were 340,000 or so distinct CDR3 sequences; 16% of them appeared once. In total, the top ten clones hold 33% of the sample. Sequenced: blood. The origin of the receptors is a man younger than 45 with Graves' hyperthyroidism.

This clonotype was recorded at least ten times. CDR3 in DNA: TGTGCCAGCAGCATCGGCGGGGGGTGCACAGATACGCAGTATTTT. This sequence encodes CASSIGGGCTDTQYF. The V gene is TRBV11-3, the J gene TRBJ2-3, with TRBD2 matching 8 bases. Germline V gene lookup returns CDR1 SGHNT and CDR2 YENEEA. J lost 1 base, V lost 5 bases, and 5 bases had no gene match. This CDR3 spans 15 amino acids.

This clonotype was counted at least ten times. The chain links TRBV7-2 to TRBJ2-2; D unresolved. This CDR3 comprises 13 residues. The germline V gene encodes CDR1 SGHTA and CDR2 FQGNSA. V was clipped by 5 bases and J by 6 bases, with 10 bases between them. The CDR3 region has the DNA TGTGCCAGCAGCCAAAATGCAGCCGGGGAGCTGTTTTTT. It encodes CASSQNAAGELFF.

V is TRBV28 and J is TRBJ1-2; the D gene is possibly TRBD1 (6 bases). Trimming took off 6 bases at V and 8 bases at J, with 28 bases between the two ends. Looked up from germline, CDR1 is MDHEN and CDR2 is SYDVKM. The CDR3 is 17 amino acids. The chain's CDR3 is CASRGQFRVGGARGYTF. The CDR3 coding sequence is TGTGCCAGCAGAGGACAGTTTAGAGTTGGTGGTGCTAGGGGCTACACCTTC.

This clonotype was seen at least ten times. This chain joins TRBV6-1 and TRBJ1-1; D is uncertain. The CDR3 length is 13 residues. The germline V gene has CDR1 MNHNS and CDR2 SASEGT. The V end lost 4 bases, the J end lost 5 bases, and 11 bases lay between the germline ends. CDR3: CASSGRLGTEAFF. The CDR3, as DNA: TGTGCCAGCAGTGGCAGGTTGGGGACTGAAGCTTTCTTT.

This clonotype was counted many times. The DNA of the CDR3 is TGCGCCAGCAGCTTGAATGTCGGGGCATACAATGAGCAGTTCTTC. Translated: CASSLNVGAYNEQFF. The V and J genes are TRBV5-1 and TRBJ2-1; D is perhaps TRBD1 or TRBD2 (5 bases each). V was shortened by 1 base and J by 4 bases, with 12 bases between the two germline ends. The CDR3 is 15 amino acids. Per the germline V gene, CDR1 is SGHRS and CDR2 is YFSETQ.

This chain uses TRBV20-1 with TRBJ1-4; the D is unclear. The V end was cut by 3 bases, the J end by 1 base, with 6 bases between. Germline V gives CDR1 DFQATT, CDR2 SNEGSKA (reference sequence). The CDR3 is made up of 13 amino acids. CDR3 sequence: CSARGITNEKLFF. In nucleotides, the CDR3 is TGCAGTGCTAGGGGCATAACTAATGAAAAACTGTTTTTT.

The rearrangement links TRBV29-1 to TRBJ2-1; D might be TRBD1 or TRBD2, each matching 5 bases. V was shortened by 3 bases and J by 9 bases, with 15 bases between the two germline ends. CDR1 is SQVTM, CDR2 ANQGSEA, per germline. The CDR3 is 13 amino acids. The CDR3 is CSVEGEGWSEQFF. The CDR3 DNA is TGCAGCGTTGAGGGAGAGGGGTGGAGTGAGCAGTTCTTC.

This clonotype has ten or more counts. The rearrangement links TRBV27 to TRBJ2-1; D is unresolved. Germline V gene lookup returns CDR1 MNHEY and CDR2 SMNVEV (reference sequence). CDR3 length: 14 residues. V lost 1 base and J 4 bases, leaving 8 bases between the germline ends. CDR3 in amino acids: CASSLYKPYNEQFF. CDR3 DNA: TGTGCCAGCAGTTTATATAAGCCTTACAATGAGCAGTTCTTC.

This clonotype has ten or more counts. This chain links TRBV2 with TRBJ2-3, with 10 bases that match TRBD2. Unmatched junction bases numbered 6, after V lost 4 bases and J lost 5 bases. CDR3 length equals 15 residues. Germline CDR1 and CDR2: SNHLY and FYNNEI. The CDR3 nucleotides are TGTGCCAGCAGTGGGCTAGCGGGAGAGGTAGATACGCAGTATTTT. This translates into CASSGLAGEVDTQYF. Looking up the rest from reference TRBV2 and TRBJ2-3 gives the full variable domain: EPEVTQTPSHQVTQMGQEVILRCVPISNHLYFYWYRQILGQKVEFLVSFYNNEISEKSEIFDDQFSVERPDGSNFTLKIRSTKLEDSAMYFCASSGLAGEVDTQYFGPGTRLTVL.

At least ten counts were recorded for this clonotype. The rearrangement uses TRBV9 and TRBJ1-5, with 7 nucleotides matching TRBD1. Trimming cost V 0 bases and J 6 bases; bases outside gene matches: 0. Germline V gives CDR1 SGDLS, CDR2 YYNGEE. The CDR3 sequence is 13 residues long. The chain's CDR3 is CASSVEGAQPQHF. As DNA, the CDR3 is TGTGCCAGCAGCGTAGAGGGGGCTCAGCCCCAGCATTTT.

This clonotype occurred a few times. This chain uses TRBV27 with TRBJ2-7; 9 bases are shared with TRBD1. The CDR3 has 14 residues. Germline values: CDR1 MNHEY, CDR2 SMNVEV (reference sequence). J was trimmed by 4 bases and V by 4 bases; bases with no gene match: 5. CDR3 sequence reads: CASSSLTGGYEQYF. The CDR3 bases are TGTGCCAGCAGTTCCTTGACAGGGGGGTACGAGCAGTACTTC.

At least ten counts were recorded for this clonotype. CDR3 nucleotides: TGTGCCAGCATACAGGGGGCGAACTATGGCTACACCTTC. It translates to CASIQGANYGYTF. The gene calls are TRBV12-3 or TRBV12-4 and TRBJ1-2, with TRBD1 matching over 9 bases. The CDR3 totals 13 residues. Losses at the gene ends were 7 bases for V and 2 bases for J; bases not matched to a gene: 2.

The V and J genes are TRBV5-1 and TRBJ2-5; 8 nucleotides align to TRBD1. V shed 1 base and J 5 bases; nucleotides not matched to a gene: 7. This CDR3 is built from 15 residues. Germline V gene data show CDR1 as SGHRS and CDR2 as YFSETQ. The CDR3 loop is CASSLSDRAGETQYF. The CDR3 DNA sequence: TGCGCCAGCAGCTTGTCGGACAGGGCGGGGGAGACCCAGTACTTC.

This clonotype was picked up a small number of times. V usage is TRBV7-8 and J usage is TRBJ2-3, with D perhaps being TRBD1 or TRBD2 (6 bases each). V was pared by 1 base and J by 3 bases, with 23 bases between. This CDR3 spans 19 amino acids. From germline, CDR1 is SGHVS and CDR2 FQNEAQ. DNA of the CDR3: TGTGCCAGCAGCTTAGGGCCCCTTGCTGCAAGGGGGAGGACAGATACGCAGTATTTT. Amino acid sequence: CASSLGPLAARGRTDTQYF.

This clonotype was counted only a few times. V and J are TRBV19 and TRBJ1-2; TRBD1 is a possible D gene (5 bases). Germline loops: CDR1 LNHDA, CDR2 SQIVND (reference sequence). Trimming removed 3 bases from V and 4 bases from J, with 15 bases in between. The CDR3 is 15 residues long. The CDR3 DNA sequence: TGTGCCAGTAGTATCTTGGGGGGAAGAAGCTATGGCTACACCTTC. It yields the protein CASSILGGRSYGYTF.

Many counts were recorded for this clonotype. The chain recombines TRBV11-2 with TRBJ2-1, with unresolved D. This CDR3 has 17 residues. V dropped 0 bases and J dropped 8 bases, with 20 bases sitting between them. Germline-derived CDR1 and CDR2 are SGHAT and FQNNGV. The CDR3 region is CASSLDPRFFTSDEQFF. The CDR3, as DNA: TGTGCCAGCAGCTTAGATCCGCGATTTTTTACTTCGGATGAGCAGTTCTTC. Complete variable domain (other parts from reference TRBV11-2 and TRBJ2-1): EAGVAQSPRYKIIEKRQSVAFWCNPISGHATLYWYQQILGQGPKLLIQFQNNGVVDDSQLPKDRFSAERLKGVDSTLKIQPAKLEDSAVYLCASSLDPRFFTSDEQFFGPGTRLTVL.

Points on this clonotype: A single base separates this from a much larger clone, so it may be a read error. V and J are TRBV28 and TRBJ1-1; D unclear. Per the germline V gene, CDR1 is MDHEN and CDR2 is SYDVKM. Trimming took 5 bases from V and 7 from J, leaving 11 bases between them. This CDR3 has 12 residues. For the CDR3, the DNA is TGTGCCAGCAGTGATTCAGATCTTGAAGCTTTCTTT. This sequence encodes CASSDSDLEAFF.

Many counts were recorded for this clonotype. The chain employs TRBV2 and TRBJ2-1; D possibly corresponds to TRBD2 (6 bases). Germline V gene sequence: CDR1 SNHLY, CDR2 FYNNEI. Trimming left V 6 bases short and J 12 bases short, with 12 bases between. The CDR3 is made up of 11 amino acids. Here the CDR3 reads CASSPGRTQFF. CDR3 bases: TGTGCCAGCAGCCCGGGGAGGACGCAGTTCTTC.

This clonotype was observed a handful of times. The chain employs TRBV12-3 or TRBV12-4 and TRBJ1-2; D unresolved. The V end was cut by 4 bases, the J end by 7 bases, with 7 bases between. This CDR3 has 11 amino acids. CDR3 sequence (DNA): TGTGCCAGCAGTTCCCCCCCTGGCTACACCTTC. Encoded protein: CASSSPPGYTF.

This clonotype was recorded a few times. The chain has TRBV19 and TRBJ1-1; no definite D call. V was clipped by 3 bases and J by 5 bases, with 13 bases between them. This CDR3 spans 14 amino acids. Germline V gene lookup returns CDR1 LNHDA and CDR2 SQIVND (reference sequence). CDR3 DNA sequence: TGTGCCAGTAGTATTTGGGGAATATGGACTGAAGCTTTCTTT. Translated, it gives CASSIWGIWTEAFF.

In its sample, this clonotype was seen many times. Here the CDR3 DNA reads TGTGCCAGCAGCTATAGGACAGGGAATGGACACAATGAGCAGTTCTTC. This translates into CASSYRTGNGHNEQFF. The chain employs TRBV7-6 and TRBJ2-1; TRBD1 agrees at 8 bases. Per the germline V gene, CDR1 is SGHVS and CDR2 is FNYEAQ. There are 16 residues in the CDR3. The trim removed 4 bases at V and 5 bases at J, leaving 10 bases unmatched.

The chain recombines TRBV4-1 with TRBJ2-3; maybe TRBD1 (5 bases). The V end lost 2 bases, the J end lost 2 bases, and 11 bases lay between the germline ends. CDR1 is MGHRA, CDR2 YSYEKL, per germline. The CDR3 length is 15 residues. The CDR3 DNA follows: TGCGCCAGCAGCCAACAACAGGAACTCACAGATACGCAGTATTTT. Residues: CASSQQQELTDTQYF.

This clonotype was seen at least ten times. V is TRBV2 and J is TRBJ1-1, with 7 nucleotides matching TRBD1. Trimming took 1 base from V and 11 from J; bases not matched to a gene: 4. The germline CDR1 and CDR2 sequences are SNHLY and FYNNEI. The CDR3 has 12 residues. CDR3 protein: CASSEVRGPAFF. The CDR3 DNA follows: TGTGCCAGCAGTGAAGTTAGGGGGCCGGCTTTCTTT. The full variable domain, its missing parts supplied by reference TRBV2 and TRBJ1-1, is EPEVTQTPSHQVTQMGQEVILRCVPISNHLYFYWYRQILGQKVEFLVSFYNNEISEKSEIFDDQFSVERPDGSNFTLKIRSTKLEDSAMYFCASSEVRGPAFFGQGTRLTVV.

A remark on this clonotype: An end of the junction differs from the germline gene, which may be a read error. The chain employs TRBV12-5 and TRBJ2-7; the D gene is possibly TRBD2 (6 bases). The germline CDR1 and CDR2 sequences are LGHNT and FRNRAP. The CDR3 runs 16 residues. CDR3 coding DNA: TGTGCTAGTGGGTTGGGGGGTGGCAGCCATTCCTACGAGCAGTACTTC. It codes for CASGLGGGSHSYEQYF. The whole variable domain, remainder taken from reference TRBV12-5 and TRBJ2-7, is DARVTQTPRHKVTEMGQEVTMRCQPILGHNTVFWYRQTMMQGLELLAYFRNRAPLDDSGMPKDRFSAEMPDATLATLKIQPSEPRDSAVYFCASGLGGGSHSYEQYFGPGTRLTVT.